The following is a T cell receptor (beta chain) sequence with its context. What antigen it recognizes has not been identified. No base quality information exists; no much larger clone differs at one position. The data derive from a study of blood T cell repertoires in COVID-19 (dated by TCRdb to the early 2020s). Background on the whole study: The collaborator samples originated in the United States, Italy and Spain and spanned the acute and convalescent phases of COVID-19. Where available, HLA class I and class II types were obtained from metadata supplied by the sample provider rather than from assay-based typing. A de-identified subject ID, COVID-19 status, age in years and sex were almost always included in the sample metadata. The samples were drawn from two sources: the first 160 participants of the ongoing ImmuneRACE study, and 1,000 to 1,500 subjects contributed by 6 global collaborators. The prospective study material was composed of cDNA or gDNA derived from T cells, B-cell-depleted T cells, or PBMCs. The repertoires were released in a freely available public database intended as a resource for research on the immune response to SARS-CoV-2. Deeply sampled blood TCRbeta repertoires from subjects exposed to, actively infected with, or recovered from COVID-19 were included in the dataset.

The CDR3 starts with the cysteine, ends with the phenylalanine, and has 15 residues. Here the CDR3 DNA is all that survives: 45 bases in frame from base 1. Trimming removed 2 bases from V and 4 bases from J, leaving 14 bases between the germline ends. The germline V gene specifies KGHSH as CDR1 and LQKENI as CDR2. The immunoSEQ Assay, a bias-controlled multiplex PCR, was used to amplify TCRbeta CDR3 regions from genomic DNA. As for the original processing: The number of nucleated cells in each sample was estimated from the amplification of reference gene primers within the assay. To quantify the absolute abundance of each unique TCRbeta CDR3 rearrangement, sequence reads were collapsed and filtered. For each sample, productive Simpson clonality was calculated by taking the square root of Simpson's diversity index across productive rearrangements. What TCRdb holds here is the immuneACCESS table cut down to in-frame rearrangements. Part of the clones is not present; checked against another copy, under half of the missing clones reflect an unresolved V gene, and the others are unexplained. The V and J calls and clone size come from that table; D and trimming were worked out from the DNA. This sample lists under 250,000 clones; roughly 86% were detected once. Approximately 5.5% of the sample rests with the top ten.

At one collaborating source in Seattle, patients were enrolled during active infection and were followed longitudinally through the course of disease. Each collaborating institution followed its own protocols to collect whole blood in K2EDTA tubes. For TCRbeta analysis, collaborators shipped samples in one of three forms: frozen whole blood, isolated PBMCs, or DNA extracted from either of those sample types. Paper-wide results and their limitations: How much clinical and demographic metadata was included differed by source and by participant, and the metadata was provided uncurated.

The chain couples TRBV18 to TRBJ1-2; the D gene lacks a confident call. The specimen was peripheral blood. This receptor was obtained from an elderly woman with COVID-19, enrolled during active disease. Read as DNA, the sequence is TGTGCCAGCTCACCAACGACGACGGACTCCTATGGCTACACCTTC. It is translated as CASSPTTTDSYGYTF.